These 8 T cell receptor beta chains were all obtained from the same sample, sequenced in a study of blood T cell repertoires in COVID-19 (dated by TCRdb to about 2020). Library generation was performed with the immunoSEQ multiplex PCR assay. This immuneACCESS table, as held by TCRdb, lists in-frame sequences with V and J called but not all clones. Of the missing ones, under half trace to an unresolved V gene in checked studies; the others have no known cause. The sample has around 220,000 clones on record, roughly 76% of them singletons. In total, the top ten clones hold 4% to 5.5% of the sample. Sequenced: peripheral blood. The receptors were sampled from a human donor in a cohort sampled during active COVID-19.

The chain uses TRBV7-3 and TRBJ2-7; 11 nucleotides line up with TRBD2. The CDR3 loop spans 17 amino acids. Looked up from germline, CDR1 is SGHTA and CDR2 is FQGTGA. The V gene end was trimmed by 0 bases and the J gene end by 0 bases; junction bases not matched to a gene: 4. CDR3: CASSLTGTSGNSYEQYF. CDR3 sequence (DNA): TGTGCCAGCAGCTTAACGGGGACTAGCGGAAACTCCTACGAGCAGTACTTC. The whole variable domain, remainder taken from reference TRBV7-3 and TRBJ2-7, is GAGVSQTPSNKVTEKGKYVELRCDPISGHTALYWYRQSLGQGPEFLIYFQGTGAADDSGLPNDRFFAVRPEGSVSTLKIQRTERGDSAVYLCASSLTGTSGNSYEQYFGPGTRLTVT.

The chain carries TRBV7-9 and TRBJ1-2; TRBD1 matches at 9 bases. The J segment lost 4 bases and the V segment lost 6 bases, leaving 9 bases of the junction unmatched. CDR1 is SEHNR and CDR2 is FQNEAQ in the germline V gene (reference sequence). This CDR3 contains 15 residues. CDR3 sequence: CASRGQGKRVYGYTF. CDR3 nucleotide sequence: TGTGCCAGCAGAGGACAGGGGAAGAGGGTCTATGGCTACACCTTC.

CDR3 sequence (DNA): TGTGCCAGCAGTTTGCGGGGCAGAAACACTGAAGCTTTCTTT. As protein: CASSLRGRNTEAFF. The chain recombines TRBV6-2 or TRBV6-3 with TRBJ1-1; maybe TRBD1 (5 bases). V gave up 4 bases and J gave up 2 bases, with 11 bases separating them. Germline-derived CDR1 and CDR2 are MNHEY and SVGEGT. This CDR3 is built from 14 residues.

The chain couples TRBV28 to TRBJ2-7; the match to TRBD1 covers 10 bases. Trimming took 4 bases from V and 7 from J; bases not matched to a gene: 16. CDR1 and CDR2 (germline): MDHEN, SYDVKM. The CDR3 sequence is 17 residues long. CDR3 region: CASSSPFVGTGVGEQYF. CDR3 bases: TGTGCCAGCAGTTCCCCGTTCGTCGGGACAGGGGTTGGTGAGCAGTACTTC.

This rearrangement joins TRBV2 to TRBJ2-1; D gene uncertain. With 1 base removed from V and 8 bases from J, the gap between germline ends came to 12 bases. Germline V lookup: CDR1 SNHLY, CDR2 FYNNEI. This CDR3 comprises 14 residues. CDR3 in DNA: TGTGCCAGCAGTGAAGGAGACATATCCGATGAGCAGTTCTTC. It codes for CASSEGDISDEQFF.

The V call is TRBV28, the J call TRBJ1-2; D call uncertain. This CDR3 spans 12 amino acids. Trimming removed 7 bases from V and 2 bases from J, with 8 bases in between. Germline V gene lookup returns CDR1 MDHEN and CDR2 SYDVKM. The CDR3 protein is CASTAANYGYTF. The CDR3 nucleotides are TGTGCCAGCACCGCGGCGAACTATGGCTACACCTTC.

The chain recombines TRBV18 with TRBJ2-3; a possible D gene is TRBD1 (6 bases). This CDR3 contains 16 residues. CDR1 is KGHSH, CDR2 LQKENI, per germline. Trimming took 3 bases from V and 4 from J, leaving 17 bases between them. The CDR3 reads CASSPPGTRGADTQYF. The CDR3 DNA sequence: TGTGCCAGCTCACCTCCCGGGACACGAGGGGCAGATACGCAGTATTTT.

The V gene is TRBV28, the J gene TRBJ1-5, with D unclear. The V end lost 5 bases, the J end lost 4 bases, and 12 bases lay between the germline ends. CDR3 length equals 14 residues. Germline V lookup: CDR1 MDHEN, CDR2 SYDVKM. This CDR3 is CASSPPGGNQPQHF. The CDR3 nucleotides are TGTGCCAGCAGTCCGCCGGGAGGGAATCAGCCCCAGCATTTT.